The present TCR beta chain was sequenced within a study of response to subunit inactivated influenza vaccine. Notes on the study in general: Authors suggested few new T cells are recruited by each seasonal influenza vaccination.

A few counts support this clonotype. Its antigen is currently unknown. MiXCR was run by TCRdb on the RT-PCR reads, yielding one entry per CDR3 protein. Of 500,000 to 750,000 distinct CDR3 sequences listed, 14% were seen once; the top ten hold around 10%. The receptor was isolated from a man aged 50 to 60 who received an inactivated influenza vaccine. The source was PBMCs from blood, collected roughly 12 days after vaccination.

The CDR3 DNA reads as TGTGCCATCAGTGGGCGGGACAGGGGAGACCAAGAGACCCAGTACTTC. It is translated as CAISGRDRGDQETQYF. J is TRBJ2-5 and V is TRBV10-3; TRBD1 matches 10 bases. The CDR3 totals 16 residues. J lost 0 bases, V lost 4 bases, and 5 bases had no gene match. Per germline, CDR1 ENHRY and CDR2 SYGVKD.